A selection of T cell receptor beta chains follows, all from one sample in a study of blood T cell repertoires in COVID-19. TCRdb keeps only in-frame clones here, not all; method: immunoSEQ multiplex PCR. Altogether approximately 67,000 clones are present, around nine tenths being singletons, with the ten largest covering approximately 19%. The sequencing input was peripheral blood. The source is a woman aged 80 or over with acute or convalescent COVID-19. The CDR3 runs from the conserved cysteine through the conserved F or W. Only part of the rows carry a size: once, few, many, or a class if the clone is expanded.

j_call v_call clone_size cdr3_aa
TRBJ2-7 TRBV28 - CASRQGFYEQYF
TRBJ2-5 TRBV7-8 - CASSLVALRETQYF
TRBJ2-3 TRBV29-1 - CSVGTLSDYTDTQYF
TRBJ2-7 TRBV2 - CASSQTGQGPYEQYF
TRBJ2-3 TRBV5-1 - CASSSTGSTDTQYF
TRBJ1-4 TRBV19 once CATRRGPGTTNEKLFF
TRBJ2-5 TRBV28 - CASQSSGVRDQETQYF
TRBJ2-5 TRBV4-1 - CASSHPLRLAGIKETQYF
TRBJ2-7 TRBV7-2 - CASSQTGLAAPEQYF
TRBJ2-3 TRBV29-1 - CSVDGLAGGTDTQYF
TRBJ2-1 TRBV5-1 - CASSSGLAYNEQFF
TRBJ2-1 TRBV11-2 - CASSSRDRGVNEQFF
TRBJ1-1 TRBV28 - CASEPGGNRVNTEAFF
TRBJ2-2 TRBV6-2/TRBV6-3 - CASSYSGANTGELFF
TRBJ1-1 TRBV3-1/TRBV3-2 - CASSQVGARGTEAFF
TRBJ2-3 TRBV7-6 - CASSLGDRDTQYF
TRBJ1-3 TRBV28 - CASSSIQGTGNTIYF
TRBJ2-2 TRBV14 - CASSQPGLAGYAGELFF